These 22 T cell receptor beta chains originate from one sample sequenced in a study of cytomegalovirus exposure and HLA in healthy donors. Both 60 Vbeta primers and 13 Jbeta primers went into the PCR. The table came from immunoSEQ multiplex PCR; TCRdb's copy has only in-frame clones and leaves some out. This table has some 200,000 clones, under 9.5% appearing once. Sample: PBMCs. The receptors derive from a woman aged 25 to 39 in good health and CMV-seropositive.

This clone appeared a few times. The CDR3 reads CASSFGQGTSYGYTF. CDR3 in DNA: TGTGCCAGCAGTTTTGGACAGGGGACAAGTTATGGCTACACCTTC. The chain has TRBV9 and TRBJ1-2; 9 positions agree with TRBD1. This CDR3 comprises 15 residues. Germline CDR1 SGDLS, CDR2 YYNGEE. The trim removed 5 bases at V and 5 bases at J, leaving 10 bases unmatched.

The V call is TRBV20-1, the J call TRBJ2-7; the D gene is possibly TRBD1 (5 bases). CDR3 size: 11 residues. Trimming stripped 6 bases from V and 4 bases from J, with 10 bases between. The V gene's germline CDR1 is DFQATT and CDR2 SNEGSKA (reference sequence). The CDR3 loop is CSASRQYEQYF. The CDR3 DNA sequence: TGCAGTGCGAGTCGACAGTACGAGCAGTACTTC.

This clone turned up a few times. The chain carries TRBV6-5 and TRBJ1-4, with D unresolved. Trimming removed 4 bases at V and 8 bases at J, with 20 bases between. Germline V CDR1 and CDR2: MNHEY, SVGAGI. This CDR3 is 16 amino acids long. CDR3 nucleotides: TGTGCCAGCAGTTCCTCGGGCATCGGCGTAGGAGAAAAACTGTTTTTT. It encodes CASSSSGIGVGEKLFF.

This clone was picked up a small number of times. V is TRBV30 and J is TRBJ1-1; 8 bases line up with TRBD1. Germline CDR1 GTSNPN, CDR2 SVGIG (reference sequence). J was trimmed by 0 bases and V by 8 bases; bases with no gene match: 8. This CDR3 has 14 amino acids. CDR3 coding DNA: TGTGCCCGCCAACAGGGGGTACTGAACACTGAAGCTTTCTTT. It codes for CARQQGVLNTEAFF.

The chain has TRBV10-2 and TRBJ1-1; 7 bases are a match to TRBD1. CDR1 and CDR2 from the germline V gene are WSHSY and SAAADI. After removal of 3 bases from V and 2 bases from J, the junction contained 6 bases not matched to a gene. The CDR3 runs to 15 residues. In DNA form, the CDR3 reads TGCGCCAGCAGTGAAAGGCAGGGGGTTAACACTGAAGCTTTCTTT. This encodes CASSERQGVNTEAFF.

This clone was found a few times. The chain uses TRBV5-1 and TRBJ2-5; weak D call: TRBD2 (6 bases). Germline CDR1 is SGHRS and CDR2 is YFSETQ. The CDR3 is made up of 15 amino acids. Trimming shortened V by 0 bases and J by 2 bases, and 11 bases separated the two germline ends. The CDR3 nucleotides are TGCGCCAGCAGCTTGGTGGAGGGGAGGCAAGAGACCCAGTACTTC. It encodes CASSLVEGRQETQYF. The full variable domain, completed using reference TRBV5-1 and TRBJ2-5, is KAGVTQTPRYLIKTRGQQVTLSCSPISGHRSVSWYQQTPGQGLQFLFEYFSETQRNKGNFPGRFSGRQFSNSRSEMNVSTLELGDSALYLCASSLVEGRQETQYFGPGTRLLVL.

This sequence joins TRBV28 and TRBJ2-7; 8 nucleotides align to TRBD2. CDR3 length: 16 amino acids. Germline V CDR1 and CDR2: MDHEN, SYDVKM. J lost 6 bases, V lost 7 bases, and 17 bases had no gene match. CDR3 in amino acids: CASTPGGDIAAGEQYF. For the CDR3, the DNA is TGTGCCAGCACCCCGGGGGGGGACATCGCTGCAGGCGAGCAGTACTTC.

This clone was seen only a few times. V is TRBV2 and J is TRBJ2-2; 12 bases are a match to TRBD2. CDR1 and CDR2 (germline): SNHLY, FYNNEI. The J segment lost 7 bases and the V segment lost 6 bases, leaving 9 bases of the junction unmatched. The CDR3 sequence is 16 residues long. CDR3 coding DNA: TGTGCCAGCAGGGCCCTAGCGGGAGGGCCGGTCGGGGAGCTGTTTTTT. As protein: CASRALAGGPVGELFF. Full variable domain (remainder filled in from reference TRBV2 and TRBJ2-2): EPEVTQTPSHQVTQMGQEVILRCVPISNHLYFYWYRQILGQKVEFLVSFYNNEISEKSEIFDDQFSVERPDGSNFTLKIRSTKLEDSAMYFCASRALAGGPVGELFFGEGSRLTVL.

The V and J genes are TRBV19 and TRBJ2-5; possible D gene TRBD1, 6 bases. From germline, CDR1 is LNHDA and CDR2 SQIVND (reference sequence). Trimming took off 5 bases at V and 2 bases at J, with 9 bases between the two ends. This CDR3 has 13 amino acids. The CDR3 region has the DNA TGTGCCAGTAGTGGACAGATACAAGAGACCCAGTACTTC. It codes for CASSGQIQETQYF. Using reference TRBV19 and TRBJ2-5 for the parts outside the CDR3, the full variable domain is DGGITQSPKYLFRKEGQNVTLSCEQNLNHDAMYWYRQDPGQGLRLIYYSQIVNDFQKGDIAEGYSVSREKKESFPLTVTSAQKNPTAFYLCASSGQIQETQYFGPGTRLLVL.

This clone showed up just a few times. V and J are TRBV5-1 and TRBJ1-2; D may be TRBD1 (6 bases). This CDR3 contains 16 residues. The V end was cut by 4 bases, the J end by 0 bases, with 16 bases between. In germline, CDR1 is SGHRS, CDR2 YFSETQ. The CDR3 reads CASSIQSGVANYGYTF. In DNA, the CDR3 is TGCGCCAGCAGCATACAATCAGGGGTTGCTAACTATGGCTACACCTTC.

V and J are TRBV5-8 and TRBJ2-3, with 8 bases that match TRBD1. V lost 3 bases and J lost 0; bases outside the gene matches: 3. The CDR3 sequence is 15 residues long. CDR1 SGHTS and CDR2 YDEGEE come from the germline V gene. The CDR3 reads CASSSGTGSTDTQYF. The CDR3 region has the DNA TGTGCCAGCAGCTCCGGGACAGGTAGCACAGATACGCAGTATTTT.

This clone was found a few times. The CDR3 DNA sequence: TGTGCCAGCAGCCCGGGGACTGGGGCGGGAGGCCCCTACGAGCAGTACTTC. This encodes CASSPGTGAGGPYEQYF. The chain has TRBV5-4 and TRBJ2-7; 8 nucleotides align to TRBD2. Trimming cost V 4 bases and J 2 bases; bases outside gene matches: 14. This CDR3 spans 17 amino acids. Germline CDR1 SGHNT, CDR2 YYREEE (reference sequence).

J is TRBJ2-7 and V is TRBV10-3; D might be TRBD2 (6 bases). The CDR3 has 14 residues. From germline, CDR1 is ENHRY and CDR2 SYGVKD. V was clipped by 5 bases and J by 0 bases, with 11 bases between them. The CDR3 DNA reads as TGTGCCATCAGTTACCCGGGACTCTCCTACGAGCAGTACTTC. It is translated as CAISYPGLSYEQYF.

The V gene is TRBV10-3, the J gene TRBJ2-7, with TRBD2 identical over 9 bases. CDR1 and CDR2 from the germline V gene are ENHRY and SYGVKD. The CDR3 length is 12 residues. V was pared by 10 bases and J by 5 bases, with 6 bases of the junction left unmatched. For the CDR3, the DNA is TGTGCCACCACTAGCGGGCCTGACGAGCAGTACTTC. Translated: CATTSGPDEQYF.

As to this clone: The junction shows a germline mismatch at one end, possibly a read error. Other DNA variants within this sample encode the same CDR3. The chain uses TRBV10-3 and TRBJ1-1, with D perhaps matching TRBD1 (5 bases). The germline V gene encodes CDR1 ENHRY and CDR2 SYGVKD. CDR3 size: 13 residues. CDR3 coding DNA: TGTGCCATAAGTGTTGGACAGAACACTGAAGCTTTCTTT. It translates to CAISVGQNTEAFF.

V and J are TRBV5-1 and TRBJ2-5, with 9 bases aligning to TRBD2. V lost 3 bases and J lost 1; bases outside the gene matches: 4. CDR3 length: 15 amino acids. Looked up from germline, CDR1 is SGHRS and CDR2 is YFSETQ. CDR3 bases: TGCGCCAGCAGCTATGGACTAGCGCCCCAAGAGACCCAGTACTTC. This sequence encodes CASSYGLAPQETQYF.

This clone was observed a few times. The rearrangement links TRBV7-2 to TRBJ2-7; TRBD2 is a possible D gene (6 bases). Germline CDR1 reads SGHTA; CDR2 reads FQGNSA. Trimming took off 1 base at V and 5 bases at J, with 15 bases between the two ends. CDR3 size: 15 residues. CDR3 DNA: TGTGCCAGCAGCTTAGGAAACGGGAGAGTCGACGAGCAGTACTTC. Protein: CASSLGNGRVDEQYF.

V gene TRBV15 combines with J gene TRBJ1-5; 7 bases agree with TRBD1. V lost 1 base, J lost 4 bases, and 4 bases stayed unmatched. The CDR3 is 15 amino acids. Germline V gene data show CDR1 as LNHNV and CDR2 as YYDKDF (reference sequence). The CDR3 loop is CATSRVLTGNQPQHF. The CDR3 DNA reads TGTGCCACCAGCAGAGTACTGACAGGGAATCAGCCCCAGCATTTT.

The V and J genes are TRBV6-1 and TRBJ1-1; 8 nucleotides agree with TRBD1. Germline values: CDR1 MNHNS, CDR2 SASEGT. The CDR3 has 15 amino acids. V lost 2 bases, J lost 2 bases, and 4 bases stayed unmatched. CDR3 amino acids: CASSERDRRNTEAFF. The CDR3 DNA reads TGTGCCAGCAGTGAACGGGACAGGCGAAACACTGAAGCTTTCTTT.

Only a few counts were recorded for this clone. The V gene is TRBV6-5, the J gene TRBJ2-5; 7 nucleotides line up with TRBD2. The better agreement between TRBJ2-7 and the DNA end casts doubt on the J call. CDR1 is MNHEY, CDR2 SVGAGI, per germline. The CDR3 length is 15 residues. CDR3 region: CASSYLAAQAYEQYF. The CDR3 DNA follows: TGTGCCAGCAGTTACCTAGCGGCGCAGGCCTACGAGCAGTACTTC.

This clone came up a few times. The V and J genes are TRBV30 and TRBJ1-6; 7 nucleotides line up with TRBD1. The CDR3 sequence is 13 residues long. Germline trimming cut 5 bases from V and 6 bases from J; bases unmatched to any gene: 4. Germline V gives CDR1 GTSNPN, CDR2 SVGIG (reference sequence). CDR3 in amino acids: CAWHGQANSPLHF. The CDR3 bases are TGTGCCTGGCATGGACAGGCTAATTCACCCCTCCACTTT.

The chain recombines TRBV7-9 with TRBJ2-3; 8 bases agree with TRBD1. Germline V gene lookup returns CDR1 SEHNR and CDR2 FQNEAQ (reference sequence). V was pared by 8 bases and J by 3 bases, with 7 bases of the junction left unmatched. CDR3 length equals 14 residues. This CDR3 is CASLRQGITDTQYF. Written as DNA, the CDR3 is TGTGCCAGCTTACGACAGGGGATTACAGATACGCAGTATTTT.